Here is one T cell receptor beta chain with its context. This clonotype was picked up many times. The antigen this receptor binds is unknown. The record has no base qualities; no much larger clone is one base away. The library was built by means of PCR. Sequencing was carried out with an Illumina HiSeq 2500. To normalize quantification of the TCRbeta repertoire, the TCR libraries were built with molecular barcoding that relied on unique molecular identifiers. TCRdb applied fastp at Q25 and MiXCR to the public reads, then kept only in-frame beta chains. Rows are combined by CDR3 protein, so each entry shows the most common genes and DNA. The sample data list roughly 500,000 distinct CDR3 sequences, and around 13% of these were observed just once. Approximately 5.4% of the sample is in the top ten clones. The data belong to a study of T-cell reconstitution after alpha-beta-depleted transplantation in children (TCRdb year 2016). Some background on the complete study: Using TCR repertoire profiling, the study quantitatively followed how T-cell immune reconstitution unfolded in children after TCRalphabeta/CD19-depleted allogeneic hematopoietic cell transplantation.

The CDR3 sequence holds 15 residues, the cysteine and phenylalanine included. CDR3 DNA is the only sequence kept; it has 45 bases, read in frame from the first base. The germline ends are 16 bases apart after V is trimmed by 2 bases and J by 5 bases. Sequences KGHSH (CDR1) and LQKENI (CDR2) are obtained from the germline V gene. The input for sequencing was PBMCs from the stem cell graft donor, taken from the stem cell graft. The source is a human donor who donated a stem cell graft to a child with combined immunodeficiency. Recombination linked TRBV18 to TRBJ2-7; the D region may be TRBD1 or TRBD2, each matching 6 bases equally. The CDR3: CASSPWGDTGNEQYF. The DNA sequence is as follows: TGTGCCAGCTCACCATGGGGGGACACAGGTAACGAGCAGTACTTC.